A selection of T cell receptor beta chains follows, all from one sample in a study of shared clonotypes between healthy human individuals. Assay used: immunoSEQ multiplex PCR; TCRdb lists only in-frame clones, some missing. Seen here are 2.3 million or so clones, over 85% observed once, and the top ten hold 0.39%. Material for sequencing was naive CD4+ T cells from PBMCs. The receptor source for this set is a man between 18 and 29 years old in good health. Some clones in this sample may be carry-over from other donors' samples. The CDR3 runs from the conserved cysteine through the conserved F or W. The D gene is left open where the match is weak. A row's size may be missing; if present it is once, few, many or a size class.

cdr3_nt: TGTGCCTGGAGTATGGGACTAGCGGACGGAGAGACCCAGTACTTC
cdr3_aa: CAWSMGLADGETQYF
d_call: TRBD2
clone_size: -
v_call: TRBV30
j_call: TRBJ2-5

cdr3_nt: TGTGCCAGCTCACCCCTCTCAAGACAGGCTGGCTACACCTTC
cdr3_aa: CASSPLSRQAGYTF
d_call: -
clone_size: -
v_call: TRBV18
j_call: TRBJ1-2

cdr3_nt: TGTGCCAGCAGGGGAGGGGACAGCCCTTACACTGAAGCTTTCTTT
cdr3_aa: CASRGGDSPYTEAFF
d_call: TRBD1
clone_size: once
v_call: TRBV27
j_call: TRBJ1-1

cdr3_nt: TGTGCCAGTAGTGACCCGGGACAGGGGTTCGATCAGCCCCAGCATTTT
cdr3_aa: CASSDPGQGFDQPQHF
d_call: TRBD1
clone_size: -
v_call: TRBV19
j_call: TRBJ1-5

cdr3_nt: TGTGCCATCAGTCCGACTAGCGGGAGATTTCTCGACAATGAGCAGTTCTTC
cdr3_aa: CAISPTSGRFLDNEQFF
d_call: TRBD2
clone_size: -
v_call: TRBV10-3
j_call: TRBJ2-1

cdr3_nt: TGTGCCAGCAGTAACCCGGGACAGGGGGCAGGCGAGCAGTACTTC
cdr3_aa: CASSNPGQGAGEQYF
d_call: TRBD1
clone_size: -
v_call: TRBV6-1
j_call: TRBJ2-7

cdr3_nt: TGTGCCAGCAGCTTTGGGGGGGCCCTCGGTTACAATCAGCCCCAGCATTTT
cdr3_aa: CASSFGGALGYNQPQHF
d_call: -
clone_size: -
v_call: TRBV7-9
j_call: TRBJ1-5

cdr3_nt: TGTGCCAGCAGCTTCCAGGACACAACCTACGAGCAGTACTTC
cdr3_aa: CASSFQDTTYEQYF
d_call: -
clone_size: -
v_call: TRBV11-2
j_call: TRBJ2-7

cdr3_nt: TGCGCCAGCAGTACAGAAGGGCCCACTGGGGCCAACGTCCTGACTTTC
cdr3_aa: CASSTEGPTGANVLTF
d_call: -
clone_size: -
v_call: TRBV5-1
j_call: TRBJ2-6

cdr3_nt: TGCAGCGTTGGTGTCTCGGGGATTACGGGGGAAAAACTGTTTTTT
cdr3_aa: CSVGVSGITGEKLFF
d_call: -
clone_size: -
v_call: TRBV29-1
j_call: TRBJ1-4

cdr3_nt: TGTGCCTGGAGTGTTTGGAACTATGGCTACACCTTC
cdr3_aa: CAWSVWNYGYTF
d_call: -
clone_size: -
v_call: TRBV30
j_call: TRBJ1-2

cdr3_nt: TGTGCCAGCAGCTTACAGGGGACAGATACGCAGTATTTT
cdr3_aa: CASSLQGTDTQYF
d_call: -
clone_size: -
v_call: TRBV7-9
j_call: TRBJ2-3

cdr3_nt: TGTGCCAGCTCACCACGGACAGGGGGTCTATCCGAGCAGTACTTC
cdr3_aa: CASSPRTGGLSEQYF
d_call: TRBD1
clone_size: -
v_call: TRBV18
j_call: TRBJ2-7

cdr3_nt: TGTGCCAGCAGCTTAACATACTACACTGAAGCTTTCTTT
cdr3_aa: CASSLTYYTEAFF
d_call: -
clone_size: -
v_call: TRBV7-9
j_call: TRBJ1-1

cdr3_nt: TGCAGCGTCGAAACCGACCGAACCTACGAGCAGTACTTC
cdr3_aa: CSVETDRTYEQYF
d_call: -
clone_size: -
v_call: TRBV29-1
j_call: TRBJ2-7

cdr3_nt: TGTGCCAGCAGCGTAATGGAGATGAACACTGAAGCTTTCTTT
cdr3_aa: CASSVMEMNTEAFF
d_call: -
clone_size: -
v_call: TRBV9
j_call: TRBJ1-1

cdr3_nt: TGTGCCAGCAGCTTAGCGTGGGAGCGGTTAAACACCGGGGAGCTGTTTTTT
cdr3_aa: CASSLAWERLNTGELFF
d_call: -
clone_size: -
v_call: TRBV7-8
j_call: TRBJ2-2

cdr3_nt: TGCGCCAGCAGCTTGCAGGGACAGGGCACAGATACGCAGTATTTT
cdr3_aa: CASSLQGQGTDTQYF
d_call: TRBD1
clone_size: -
v_call: TRBV5-1
j_call: TRBJ2-3

cdr3_nt: TGTGCCAGCAGCTCGATTCTCAGGAGTGGCTACACCTTC
cdr3_aa: CASSSILRSGYTF
d_call: -
clone_size: -
v_call: TRBV5-4
j_call: TRBJ1-2

cdr3_nt: TGCGCCAGCAGCCTAGCGGAGATCACAGATACGCAGTATTTT
cdr3_aa: CASSLAEITDTQYF
d_call: -
clone_size: -
v_call: TRBV4-1
j_call: TRBJ2-3

cdr3_nt: TGTGCCAGCAGCCAAGCAGCTTTGGTAGGGTCGGACTATGGCTACACCTTC
cdr3_aa: CASSQAALVGSDYGYTF
d_call: -
clone_size: -
v_call: TRBV4-2
j_call: TRBJ1-2

cdr3_nt: TGCGCCAGCAGCCAACCAGGGGGCGAAGCTTTCTTT
cdr3_aa: CASSQPGGEAFF
d_call: TRBD1
clone_size: -
v_call: TRBV4-1
j_call: TRBJ1-1

cdr3_nt: TGCAGCGTTTCCCGACTCGTTCAAGAGACCCAGTACTTC
cdr3_aa: CSVSRLVQETQYF
d_call: -
clone_size: once
v_call: TRBV29-1
j_call: TRBJ2-5

cdr3_nt: TGTGCCAGCTCGGACGGGACCCCGGACCTATACGAGCAGTACTTC
cdr3_aa: CASSDGTPDLYEQYF
d_call: -
clone_size: -
v_call: TRBV18
j_call: TRBJ2-7

cdr3_nt: TGCAGCGTTGAAGATCCGGCCACCTACGAGCAGTACTTC
cdr3_aa: CSVEDPATYEQYF
d_call: -
clone_size: once
v_call: TRBV29-1
j_call: TRBJ2-7

cdr3_nt: TGCGCCAGCAGCCAAGTCTTGCGGGAGACCCAGTACTTC
cdr3_aa: CASSQVLRETQYF
d_call: -
clone_size: -
v_call: TRBV4-1
j_call: TRBJ2-5

cdr3_nt: TGTGCCAGTAGTACGGGTAACACTTACGAGCAGTACTTC
cdr3_aa: CASSTGNTYEQYF
d_call: -
clone_size: -
v_call: TRBV19
j_call: TRBJ2-7

cdr3_nt: TGCGCCAGCAGCGTCCTGGGGACTGCCTACGAGCAGTACTTC
cdr3_aa: CASSVLGTAYEQYF
d_call: -
clone_size: once
v_call: TRBV5-1
j_call: TRBJ2-7

cdr3_nt: TGTGCCAGCAGCTTAGTTACAGGGACCGTGGGGGGGCCCCAGCATTTT
cdr3_aa: CASSLVTGTVGGPQHF
d_call: -
clone_size: -
v_call: TRBV11-2
j_call: TRBJ1-5

cdr3_nt: TGTGCCAGCAGTTTAAGAAACTATGGCTACACCTTC
cdr3_aa: CASSLRNYGYTF
d_call: -
clone_size: -
v_call: TRBV28
j_call: TRBJ1-2

cdr3_nt: TGTGCCAGCAGTGCAGCGGGGTCCTCCTACGAGCAGTACTTC
cdr3_aa: CASSAAGSSYEQYF
d_call: TRBD2
clone_size: -
v_call: TRBV25-1
j_call: TRBJ2-7

cdr3_nt: TGTGCCAGCAGCGCAGCGGGAGGAGGAGAGACCCAGTACTTC
cdr3_aa: CASSAAGGGETQYF
d_call: TRBD2
clone_size: -
v_call: TRBV28
j_call: TRBJ2-5

cdr3_nt: TGTGCCAGCTCAGCCAGACAGGGTGGCGATCAGCCCCAGCATTTT
cdr3_aa: CASSARQGGDQPQHF
d_call: TRBD1
clone_size: -
v_call: TRBV18
j_call: TRBJ1-5

cdr3_nt: TGTGCCAGCAGCTCCTCTCGACAGGGAGAGACCCAGTACTTC
cdr3_aa: CASSSSRQGETQYF
d_call: TRBD1
clone_size: -
v_call: TRBV5-6
j_call: TRBJ2-5

cdr3_nt: TGTGCCAGCAGTGCGGATCTCTTAGGGAACTATGGCTACACCTTC
cdr3_aa: CASSADLLGNYGYTF
d_call: -
clone_size: -
v_call: TRBV25-1
j_call: TRBJ1-2

cdr3_nt: TGTGCCAGCTCACCGCCAGGGACACAAATGAACACTGAAGCTTTCTTT
cdr3_aa: CASSPPGTQMNTEAFF
d_call: -
clone_size: once
v_call: TRBV18
j_call: TRBJ1-1

cdr3_nt: TGTGCCAGCAGCCCCACAGGGGATGCCACCGGGGAGCTGTTTTTT
cdr3_aa: CASSPTGDATGELFF
d_call: TRBD1
clone_size: -
v_call: TRBV7-8
j_call: TRBJ2-2

cdr3_nt: TGCAGTGCTATTCGAAACACTGAAGCTTTCTTT
cdr3_aa: CSAIRNTEAFF
d_call: -
clone_size: few
v_call: TRBV20-1
j_call: TRBJ1-1

cdr3_nt: TGTGCCAGCGCTTTTTTTCCCGGGGAGCTGTTTTTT
cdr3_aa: CASAFFPGELFF
d_call: -
clone_size: -
v_call: TRBV5-8
j_call: TRBJ2-2

cdr3_nt: TGTGCCAGCAGCGCGGACTACGCAGAGACCCAGTACTTC
cdr3_aa: CASSADYAETQYF
d_call: -
clone_size: -
v_call: TRBV5-6
j_call: TRBJ2-5

cdr3_nt: TGTGCCAGCAGCTTAGATCCAGGGTCTATAAGCTACACCTTC
cdr3_aa: CASSLDPGSISYTF
d_call: -
clone_size: -
v_call: TRBV7-2
j_call: TRBJ1-2

cdr3_nt: TGTGCCAGCAGCTTACGGGGCGCGGTCCAAGAGACCCAGTACTTC
cdr3_aa: CASSLRGAVQETQYF
d_call: -
clone_size: -
v_call: TRBV11-3
j_call: TRBJ2-5

cdr3_nt: TGTGCCAGCAGCCCAATGGGGAACGGCTATGGCTACACCTTC
cdr3_aa: CASSPMGNGYGYTF
d_call: -
clone_size: -
v_call: TRBV6-5
j_call: TRBJ1-2

cdr3_nt: TGTGCCAGCAGCCGGCGGACGGTTAACATTCAGTACTTC
cdr3_aa: CASSRRTVNIQYF
d_call: -
clone_size: -
v_call: TRBV5-8
j_call: TRBJ2-4

cdr3_nt: TGTGCCAGCAGTCCTCCTCTCTCCCAGACTAGGGTGGAGACCCAGTACTTC
cdr3_aa: CASSPPLSQTRVETQYF
d_call: -
clone_size: -
v_call: TRBV28
j_call: TRBJ2-5

cdr3_nt: TGTGCCAGCAGCCTTCAGGATTCGGATACGCAGTATTTT
cdr3_aa: CASSLQDSDTQYF
d_call: -
clone_size: -
v_call: TRBV5-4
j_call: TRBJ2-3

cdr3_nt: TGTGCCTGGAACACCAATGAGCAGTTCTTC
cdr3_aa: CAWNTNEQFF
d_call: -
clone_size: -
v_call: TRBV30
j_call: TRBJ2-1

cdr3_nt: TGTGCCAGCAGCCAAGATGGGCAGAGCACAGATACGCAGTATTTT
cdr3_aa: CASSQDGQSTDTQYF
d_call: -
clone_size: -
v_call: TRBV14
j_call: TRBJ2-3

cdr3_nt: TGCGCCAGCAGCCTAACCGGGACAGGGGGCTATCAGCCCCAGCATTTT
cdr3_aa: CASSLTGTGGYQPQHF
d_call: TRBD1
clone_size: -
v_call: TRBV4-1
j_call: TRBJ1-5